These 19 T cell receptor beta chains were sequenced from one sample in a study of radiation and T cells in renal cell carcinoma. Sample time point: blood 4 weeks post-SBRT, at nephrectomy. The treatment is: 15 Gy SBRT to primary tumor, nephrectomy 4 weeks later. The table came from immunoSEQ multiplex PCR; TCRdb's copy has only in-frame clones and leaves some out. The sample contains 80,000 or so clones, roughly nine tenths of which appear only once. The sequenced sample was blood, obtained from a patient whose treatment included radiotherapy and nephrectomy. The origin of the receptors is a woman aged 70-85 years with renal cell carcinoma.

The chain is built from TRBV15 and TRBJ1-1; D perhaps matches TRBD1 (5 bases). Germline assignment: CDR1 LNHNV and CDR2 YYDKDF (reference sequence). V was pared by 0 bases and J by 2 bases, with 13 bases between. This CDR3 has 16 residues. The chain's CDR3 is CATSRDGNRLNTEAFF. CDR3 coding DNA: TGTGCCACCAGCAGAGATGGAAACAGGCTAAACACTGAAGCTTTCTTT.

The chain uses TRBV5-1 and TRBJ2-1; 7 bases map to TRBD2. The length of the CDR3 is 15 residues. Germline CDR1 is SGHRS and CDR2 is YFSETQ. The trim removed 2 bases at V and 8 bases at J, leaving 10 bases unmatched. The CDR3 spells CASSLYVRAGDEQFF. The CDR3 DNA reads as TGCGCCAGCAGCTTATACGTCCGGGCGGGGGATGAGCAGTTCTTC.

The V call is TRBV18, the J call TRBJ2-6, with 9 bases identical to TRBD1. The CDR3 loop spans 17 amino acids. The V segment lost 2 bases and the J segment 2 bases; nucleotides outside the gene matches: 4. CDR1 is KGHSH, CDR2 LQKENI, per germline. The DNA of the CDR3 is TGTGCCAGCTCACCAATTGGACAGGGGACTGGGGCCAACGTCCTGACTTTC. This encodes CASSPIGQGTGANVLTF. Drawing the rest from reference TRBV18 and TRBJ2-6, the complete variable domain is NAGVMQNPRHLVRRRGQEARLRCSPMKGHSHVYWYRQLPEEGLKFMVYLQKENIIDESGMPKERFSAEFPKEGPSILRIQQVVRGDSAAYFCASSPIGQGTGANVLTFGAGSRLTVL.

The chain employs TRBV9 and TRBJ2-1, with 8 nucleotides matching TRBD2. The length of the CDR3 is 15 residues. V gave up 0 bases and J gave up 4 bases; unmatched junction bases: 3. From germline, CDR1 is SGDLS and CDR2 YYNGEE. Here the CDR3 reads CASSVDGGAYNEQFF. CDR3 nucleotides: TGTGCCAGCAGCGTAGACGGGGGGGCGTACAATGAGCAGTTCTTC.

This clone was counted a single time. The chain uses TRBV5-1 and TRBJ2-5; perhaps D is TRBD1 or TRBD2 (5 bases each). The CDR3 extends over 15 amino acids. V lost 5 bases and J lost 1, with 15 bases in between. Germline CDR1 SGHRS, CDR2 YFSETQ. The CDR3 nucleotides read TGCGCCAGCAGTTTACTCCGGGGCCTCCAAGAGACCCAGTACTTC. Translated: CASSLLRGLQETQYF.

For this clone: Other DNA sequences from this sample encode an identical CDR3 as well. V usage is TRBV5-1 and J usage is TRBJ1-2, with 7 positions matching TRBD1. J lost 4 bases, V lost 0 bases, and 3 bases had no gene match. CDR1 is SGHRS, CDR2 YFSETQ, per germline. The CDR3 covers 14 residues. The DNA for the CDR3 is TGCGCCAGCAGCTTGGGACAGGGTGGCTATGGCTACACCTTC. The encoded protein is CASSLGQGGYGYTF.

The chain carries TRBV27 and TRBJ2-3; 7 bases are shared with TRBD1. Germline lookup yields CDR1 MNHEY and CDR2 SMNVEV (reference sequence). The CDR3 covers 15 residues. With V trimmed by 3 bases and J by 2 bases, 5 bases remained unmatched. The DNA for the CDR3 is TGTGCCAGCAGTTTTAAGGGGGCGAACACAGATACGCAGTATTTT. Its protein product is CASSFKGANTDTQYF.

This clone was seen just once. This chain links TRBV19 with TRBJ1-1, with D possibly being TRBD1 (5 bases). Germline V gene lookup returns CDR1 LNHDA and CDR2 SQIVND (reference sequence). There are 13 residues in the CDR3. V gave up 4 bases and J gave up 5 bases, with 11 bases separating them. CDR3: CASSTEWGTEAFF. Here the CDR3 DNA reads TGTGCCAGTAGTACTGAGTGGGGGACTGAAGCTTTCTTT. Full variable domain (missing parts from reference TRBV19 and TRBJ1-1): DGGITQSPKYLFRKEGQNVTLSCEQNLNHDAMYWYRQDPGQGLRLIYYSQIVNDFQKGDIAEGYSVSREKKESFPLTVTSAQKNPTAFYLCASSTEWGTEAFFGQGTRLTVV.

The V and J genes are TRBV6-1 and TRBJ2-7; D not certain. CDR3 length: 15 amino acids. From germline, CDR1 is MNHNS and CDR2 SASEGT. Between the trimmed V and J ends, which lost 8 bases and 0 bases, there was a span of 17 bases. The CDR3 protein is CASGSTASSSYEQYF. CDR3 sequence (DNA): TGTGCCAGCGGGTCAACGGCCAGCAGCTCCTACGAGCAGTACTTC.

At least ten counts were recorded for this clone. This sample also contains other DNA sequences that code for the same CDR3. This rearrangement joins TRBV5-4 to TRBJ1-6, with a possible D match to TRBD1 (5 bases). V lost 0 bases to trimming and J lost 7 bases, with 14 bases between them. There are 16 residues in the CDR3. Germline CDR1 reads SGHNT; CDR2 reads YYREEE (reference sequence). CDR3 protein: CASSLGGYDMNSPLHF. The CDR3 bases are TGTGCCAGCAGCTTGGGGGGGTACGACATGAATTCACCCCTCCACTTT. Full variable domain (rest looked up from reference TRBV5-4 and TRBJ1-6): ETGVTQSPTHLIKTRGQQVTLRCSSQSGHNTVSWYQQALGQGPQFIFQYYREEENGRGNFPPRFSGLQFPNYSSELNVNALELDDSALYLCASSLGGYDMNSPLHFGNGTRLTVT.

The chain combines TRBV6-6 with TRBJ2-3, with D perhaps matching TRBD2 (5 bases). This CDR3 region has 16 residues. V dropped 6 bases and J dropped 0 bases, with 16 bases sitting between them. The germline CDR1 and CDR2 sequences are MNHNY and SVGAGI (reference sequence). The chain's CDR3 is CASRGGGRTSTDTQYF. The CDR3 nucleotides read TGTGCCAGCAGGGGTGGTGGTAGGACTAGCACAGATACGCAGTATTTT.

The chain combines TRBV23-1 with TRBJ2-7; D may be TRBD1 (6 bases). TRBV23-1 is assigned to the ORF class and has an uncertain function. V was pared by 0 bases and J by 0 bases, with 12 bases between. This CDR3 is built from 16 residues. The CDR3 here is CASSQSGDRSSYEQYF. The CDR3 nucleotides are TGCGCCAGCAGTCAATCGGGCGACAGGAGCTCCTACGAGCAGTACTTC.

This chain's CDR3 is CASSPGQPNYGYTF. Written as DNA, the CDR3 is TGTGCCAGCTCACCCGGACAGCCTAACTATGGCTACACCTTC. The chain is built from TRBV18 and TRBJ1-2, with a tentative D call TRBD1 (6 bases). Trimming shortened V by 3 bases and J by 0 bases, and 8 bases separated the two germline ends. The germline CDR1 and CDR2 sequences are KGHSH and LQKENI. There are 14 residues in the CDR3.

The gene calls are TRBV28 and TRBJ1-6, with a possible D match to TRBD1 (6 bases). This CDR3 comprises 15 residues. CDR1 MDHEN and CDR2 SYDVKM come from the germline V gene. Trimming took 2 bases from V and 10 from J, leaving 15 bases between them. The CDR3 bases are TGTGCCAGCAGTTTACCTACAGGGTGGAACTCACCCCTCCACTTT. This codes for CASSLPTGWNSPLHF.

The rearrangement links TRBV6-5 to TRBJ1-5; D may be TRBD1 (6 bases). The CDR3 runs to 14 residues. CDR1 and CDR2 from the germline V gene are MNHEY and SVGAGI. Trimming stripped 5 bases from V and 7 bases from J, with 15 bases between. CDR3 residues: CASSLQGTGQPQHF. The CDR3 nucleotides are TGTGCCAGCAGTCTACAGGGCACAGGACAGCCCCAGCATTTT.

V usage is TRBV30 and J usage is TRBJ1-2, with D unresolved. The CDR3 sequence is 16 residues long. The germline CDR1 and CDR2 sequences are GTSNPN and SVGIG (reference sequence). The V end was cut by 0 bases, the J end by 2 bases, with 16 bases between. The CDR3 DNA sequence: TGTGCCTGGAGTGTAGGGTCGGGTAGCTTCAACTATGGCTACACCTTC. Amino acids: CAWSVGSGSFNYGYTF.

This clone was counted once. The CDR3 sequence: CRGTSGNEQFF. In DNA form, the CDR3 reads TGCAGGGGGACTAGCGGCAATGAGCAGTTCTTC. V gene TRBV20-1 combines with J gene TRBJ2-1; TRBD2 aligns across 11 bases. The CDR3 is made up of 11 amino acids. Germline CDR1 is DFQATT and CDR2 is SNEGSKA (reference sequence).

This clone has a single count. The chain uses TRBV12-2 and TRBJ1-5; the table's D gene call, TRBD1, was not cross checked with the DNA. TRBV12-2 is a documented pseudogene. The CDR3 is 18 residues long. The chain's CDR3 is CASRPTPHGTGSNQPQHF. Here the CDR3 DNA reads TGTGCAAGTCGCCCAACCCCCCACGGGACAGGTTCCAATCAGCCCCAGCATTTT.

The V call is TRBV30, the J call TRBJ1-1, with 7 nucleotides matching TRBD1. Germline lookup yields CDR1 GTSNPN and CDR2 SVGIG (reference sequence). CDR3 length equals 14 residues. The V gene end was trimmed by 5 bases and the J gene end by 5 bases; junction bases not matched to a gene: 11. DNA for the CDR3: TGTGCCTGGTGTCGCTTAGGGGGCCGAACTGAAGCTTTCTTT. Translated, it gives CAWCRLGGRTEAFF.